This T cell receptor beta chain was sequenced in a study of human T cells and chemical hapten exposure. The wider study: Researchers reported sensitizing a roughly 2 cm by roughly 2 cm upper inner arm skin site with 2% DPC. Small differences in pooled library volume mainly drove the variation in TCR yields per sample. A mostly female patient group had alopecia areata, totalis or universalis. Application of 0.01% DPC to the upper back was done by patch test, with a reading at 6 days.

The germline V gene has CDR1 DFQATT and CDR2 SNEGSKA (reference sequence). The length of the CDR3 is 10 residues. Each CDR3 protein gets one entry after TCRdb re-called the RACE reads with MiXCR. The sample includes under 60,000 distinct CDR3 sequences, roughly 10% of them seen just once. The time point here: pre-sensitization, week 0. Treatment denoted: therapeutic diphenylcyclopropenone sensitization with weekly scalp DPC. Unfractionated whole blood was the source of the extracted total RNA. This clonotype was detected many times. The chain employs TRBV20-1 and TRBJ1-2; D possibly corresponds to TRBD1 (5 bases). This sequence originates from a woman aged 25 to 39 with alopecia areata. Some clones in this sample may be carry-over from other donors' samples. Sequencing used whole blood, obtained in connection with sensitization to the hapten diphenylcyclopropenone (DPC). The DNA of the CDR3 is TGCACTCTAGGGGTGCGTGGCTACACCTTC. It encodes CTLGVRGYTF.